One sample yielded the 31 T cell receptor beta chains listed below, sequenced in a study of cytomegalovirus exposure and HLA in healthy donors (TCRdb year 2017). The library relied on the immunoSEQ multiplex PCR assay. A mixture of 60 forward primers for TCR Vbeta segments and 13 reverse primers for TCR Jbeta segments was used in the multiplex PCR. In its TCRdb copy, this immuneACCESS table keeps in-frame sequences only and misses some clones. Where compared with another copy, unresolved V genes explain less than half of these, and the others have no known cause. This sample has some 81,000 clones in its table, and around 70% of those were observed once. The top ten hold around 10% of the sample. Sequenced: PBMCs. These receptors were collected from a woman in her forties in good health and CMV-seropositive.

The V call is TRBV18, the J call TRBJ2-3; D is ambiguous. The length of the CDR3 is 15 residues. Trimming took off 3 bases at V and 1 base at J, with 11 bases between the two ends. Germline CDR1 and CDR2: KGHSH and LQKENI. The chain's CDR3 is CASSPLSQGTDTQYF. The DNA for the CDR3 is TGTGCCAGCTCACCCTTAAGTCAGGGCACAGATACGCAGTATTTT.

The V gene is TRBV19, the J gene TRBJ1-5; D is unresolved. Looked up from germline, CDR1 is LNHDA and CDR2 is SQIVND (reference sequence). CDR3 length: 16 residues. Trimming shortened V by 6 bases and J by 6 bases, and 21 bases separated the two germline ends. The CDR3 protein is CASRPYSPIAIQPQHF. The CDR3 nucleotides are TGTGCCAGTAGGCCGTATTCACCCATAGCAATTCAGCCCCAGCATTTT.

This clone was seen just once. J is TRBJ2-7 and V is TRBV6-6, with 7 bases that match TRBD2. The CDR3 covers 15 residues. V lost 2 bases, J lost 0 bases, and 4 bases stayed unmatched. The germline V gene has CDR1 MNHNY and CDR2 SVGAGI (reference sequence). Here the CDR3 DNA reads TGTGCCAGCAGTTACCTTGGCGGGAGCTCCTACGAGCAGTACTTC. This encodes CASSYLGGSSYEQYF.

The chain combines TRBV7-9 with TRBJ1-2; perhaps TRBD1 as D (6 bases). CDR3 length: 13 amino acids. Looked up from germline, CDR1 is SEHNR and CDR2 is FQNEAQ (reference sequence). Trimming left V 5 bases short and J 5 bases short, with 12 bases between. CDR3 nucleotide sequence: TGTGCCAGCAGCGTCGGACAGAATTATGGCTACACCTTC. Encoded protein: CASSVGQNYGYTF.

The rearrangement uses TRBV6-5 and TRBJ2-1, with D perhaps TRBD1 (6 bases). Germline V gene data show CDR1 as MNHEY and CDR2 as SVGAGI. V shed 2 bases and J shed 5 bases, with 10 bases lying between them. This CDR3 is built from 14 residues. This CDR3 reads CASSYRQVNNEQFF. CDR3 in DNA: TGTGCCAGCAGTTACCGACAGGTCAACAATGAGCAGTTCTTC.

J is TRBJ2-7 and V is TRBV12-5; 8 bases align to TRBD1. The germline gives CDR1 LGHNT, CDR2 FRNRAP. Losses at the gene ends were 1 base for V and 3 bases for J; bases not matched to a gene: 8. The CDR3 totals 16 residues. The CDR3 DNA reads TGTGCTAGTGGTTTGGGCCCCGGGACAGGTTTCTACGAGCAGTACTTC. It yields the protein CASGLGPGTGFYEQYF.

The rearrangement links TRBV27 to TRBJ1-2; D possibly corresponds to TRBD1 (5 bases). Per germline, CDR1 MNHEY and CDR2 SMNVEV (reference sequence). The CDR3 contains 14 residues. V lost 5 bases and J 2 bases, leaving 12 bases between the germline ends. The CDR3 protein is CASSPDDRNYGYTF. The CDR3 region has the DNA TGTGCCAGCAGTCCCGACGACAGAAACTATGGCTACACCTTC.

The chain employs TRBV7-9 and TRBJ1-4, with D unresolved. The CDR3 spans 16 residues. Looked up from germline, CDR1 is SEHNR and CDR2 is FQNEAQ (reference sequence). The V gene lost 1 base and the J gene lost 0 bases, with 9 bases spanning the gap. The CDR3 reads CASSLDLAATNEKLFF. CDR3 in DNA: TGTGCCAGCAGCTTAGATTTAGCAGCAACTAATGAAAAACTGTTTTTT.

The gene calls are TRBV7-2 and TRBJ2-3; 13 nucleotides align to TRBD2. CDR1 is SGHTA and CDR2 is FQGNSA in the germline V gene. Trimming took 1 base from V and 1 from J; bases not matched to a gene: 2. This CDR3 spans 17 amino acids. CDR3 DNA sequence: TGTGCCAGCAGCTTAGTTGGACTAGCGGGGGGCACAGATACGCAGTATTTT. Its translation is CASSLVGLAGGTDTQYF.

In its sample, this clone was seen many times. J is TRBJ2-7 and V is TRBV5-8; 12 bases are shared with TRBD1. J lost 4 bases, V lost 2 bases, and 7 bases had no gene match. Per germline, CDR1 SGHTS and CDR2 YDEGEE. This CDR3 has 16 amino acids. The CDR3 spells CASSLDRDRGQYEQYF. The CDR3 DNA is TGTGCCAGCAGCTTAGACCGGGACAGGGGGCAGTACGAGCAGTACTTC.

The chain couples TRBV6-6 to TRBJ1-5, with D perhaps TRBD1 (5 bases). Germline V lookup: CDR1 MNHNY, CDR2 SVGAGI (reference sequence). The V end was cut by 10 bases, the J end by 7 bases, with 17 bases between. This CDR3 comprises 13 residues. CDR3 DNA: TGTGCCACTTCCGTAGGGGCACAGCAGCCCCAGCATTTT. Translation gives CATSVGAQQPQHF.

The chain uses TRBV4-1 and TRBJ1-5; a possible D gene is TRBD1 (6 bases). V was shortened by 4 bases and J by 1 base, with 14 bases between the two germline ends. This CDR3 has 16 amino acids. Germline V lookup: CDR1 MGHRA, CDR2 YSYEKL. Written as DNA, the CDR3 is TGCGCCAGCAGCCCGGGGGGGGGCTCGAGCAATCAGCCCCAGCATTTT. Its translation: CASSPGGGSSNQPQHF.

This clone showed up just a few times. The DNA of the CDR3 is TGTGCCAGCAGCTTGGGGGGGCGGAAAGAGACCCAGTACTTC. Its translation is CASSLGGRKETQYF. The rearrangement links TRBV5-4 to TRBJ2-5; weak D call: TRBD1 (6 bases). The CDR3 sequence is 14 residues long. V lost 0 bases to trimming and J lost 3 bases, with 9 bases between them. The germline CDR1 and CDR2 sequences are SGHNT and YYREEE (reference sequence).

The chain has TRBV30 and TRBJ2-5; 13 bases are a match to TRBD2. The DNA end lines up better with TRBJ2-7; the J call may be wrong. The germline gives CDR1 GTSNPN, CDR2 SVGIG (reference sequence). This CDR3 region has 14 residues. CDR3 nucleotides: TGTGCCCTCGCAGGACTAGCGGGAGTCTACGAGCAGTACTTC. Protein: CALAGLAGVYEQYF.

The count of this clone is one. The chain uses TRBV4-1 and TRBJ1-5; perhaps TRBD1 as D (5 bases). Per germline, CDR1 MGHRA and CDR2 YSYEKL. The CDR3 has 17 amino acids. V was pared by 3 bases and J by 4 bases, with 19 bases between. The CDR3 reads CASSHTLPTATNQPQHF. Written as DNA, the CDR3 is TGCGCCAGCAGCCACACCCTCCCGACAGCGACTAATCAGCCCCAGCATTTT.

V gene TRBV19 combines with J gene TRBJ1-6, with TRBD1 matching 8 bases. The J segment lost 1 base and the V segment lost 6 bases, leaving 8 bases of the junction unmatched. CDR1 and CDR2 (germline): LNHDA, SQIVND (reference sequence). This CDR3 is 17 amino acids long. The CDR3 reads CASSLGQGSSYNSPLHF. The DNA for the CDR3 is TGTGCCAGTAGCCTCGGACAGGGTTCATCCTATAATTCACCCCTCCACTTT.

As regards this clone: The sample has other DNA sequences that encode this CDR3 too. The V and J genes are TRBV15 and TRBJ1-4, with 7 bases lining up with TRBD1. V lost 4 bases to trimming and J lost 7 bases; unmatched junction nucleotides: 6. Germline lookup yields CDR1 LNHNV and CDR2 YYDKDF (reference sequence). The CDR3 is 14 amino acids. The CDR3 loop is CATSTDRVGEKLFF. For the CDR3, the DNA is TGTGCCACCAGCACCGACAGGGTCGGTGAAAAACTGTTTTTT.

This clone occurred once. The V gene is TRBV19, the J gene TRBJ2-7, with 8 bases lining up with TRBD2. J was trimmed by 0 bases and V by 7 bases; bases with no gene match: 8. This CDR3 has 15 residues. In germline, CDR1 is LNHDA, CDR2 SQIVND (reference sequence). CDR3 sequence (DNA): TGTGCCAGTACCCAGACTAGCGCCGACTCCTACGAGCAGTACTTC. Amino acid sequence: CASTQTSADSYEQYF.

The rearrangement links TRBV5-1 to TRBJ1-6, with 7 positions matching TRBD1. The CDR3 is 16 amino acids. In germline, CDR1 is SGHRS, CDR2 YFSETQ. Trimming removed 6 bases from V and 0 bases from J; junction bases left unmatched: 6. The CDR3 region has the DNA TGCGCCAGCACCCCCAGGGGGAGCTCCTATAATTCACCCCTCCACTTT. Translating it yields CASTPRGSSYNSPLHF. The full variable domain, rest sourced from reference TRBV5-1 and TRBJ1-6, is KAGVTQTPRYLIKTRGQQVTLSCSPISGHRSVSWYQQTPGQGLQFLFEYFSETQRNKGNFPGRFSGRQFSNSRSEMNVSTLELGDSALYLCASTPRGSSYNSPLHFGNGTRLTVT.

The chain is built from TRBV28 and TRBJ1-6; 12 nucleotides line up with TRBD1. V lost 8 bases to trimming and J lost 9 bases; unmatched junction nucleotides: 5. This CDR3 has 14 residues. The germline gives CDR1 MDHEN, CDR2 SYDVKM. Here the CDR3 reads CASLGGQGASPLHF. The DNA of the CDR3 is TGTGCCAGCTTAGGGGGACAGGGGGCTTCACCCCTCCACTTT. Full variable domain (outside the CDR3, taken from reference TRBV28 and TRBJ1-6): DVKVTQSSRYLVKRTGEKVFLECVQDMDHENMFWYRQDPGLGLRLIYFSYDVKMKEKGDIPEGYSVSREKKERFSLILESASTNQTSMYLCASLGGQGASPLHFGNGTRLTVT.

The rearrangement links TRBV5-1 to TRBJ2-7; D might be TRBD2 (5 bases). The CDR3 spans 16 residues. Looked up from germline, CDR1 is SGHRS and CDR2 is YFSETQ. The V end was cut by 0 bases, the J end by 0 bases, with 13 bases between. The chain's CDR3 is CASSLDPADSSYEQYF. The CDR3 nucleotides read TGCGCCAGCAGCTTGGACCCAGCGGATAGCTCCTACGAGCAGTACTTC.

The chain joins TRBV9 to TRBJ2-3, with D tentatively TRBD2 (6 bases). V lost 3 bases and J 1 base, leaving 18 bases between the germline ends. The CDR3 spans 17 residues. Germline V CDR1 and CDR2: SGDLS, YYNGEE. The CDR3 coding sequence is TGTGCCAGCAGCGGAGGGACCTCGGCTAGCGGCACAGATACGCAGTATTTT. As protein: CASSGGTSASGTDTQYF. Filled out from reference TRBV9 and TRBJ2-3, the complete variable domain reads DSGVTQTPKHLITATGQRVTLRCSPRSGDLSVYWYQQSLDQGLQFLIQYYNGEERAKGNILERFSAQQFPDLHSELNLSSLELGDSALYFCASSGGTSASGTDTQYFGPGTRLTVL.

This clone was counted once. The gene calls are TRBV29-1 and TRBJ1-6; no clear D. The germline CDR1 and CDR2 sequences are SQVTM and ANQGSEA. The CDR3 has 13 amino acids. Trimming left V 4 bases short and J 5 bases short, with 9 bases between. The CDR3 DNA follows: TGCAGCGTTGCAGTCTTCGATAATTCACCCCTCCACTTT. It codes for CSVAVFDNSPLHF.

The genes are TRBV7-2 and TRBJ2-7; 9 positions agree with TRBD1. The CDR3 has 15 amino acids. V lost 5 bases, J lost 2 bases, and 7 bases stayed unmatched. Germline V gene lookup returns CDR1 SGHTA and CDR2 FQGNSA. CDR3 DNA sequence: TGTGCCAGCAGCAGGGACAGGGTTAGCGCCTACGAGCAGTACTTC. Amino acid sequence: CASSRDRVSAYEQYF.

The sample holds many counts of this clone. The rearrangement links TRBV2 to TRBJ1-2; TRBD1 might be the D (6 bases). CDR3 size: 13 residues. CDR1 and CDR2 from the germline V gene are SNHLY and FYNNEI. Trimming shortened V by 7 bases and J by 7 bases, and 16 bases separated the two germline ends. The CDR3 sequence is CASIGGTVSGYTF. The CDR3 region has the DNA TGTGCCAGCATAGGGGGTACCGTTTCTGGCTACACCTTC.

The gene calls are TRBV5-1 and TRBJ1-1; 10 positions match TRBD1. The CDR3 contains 14 residues. V gave up 2 bases and J gave up 3 bases; unmatched junction bases: 1. CDR1 and CDR2 from the germline V gene are SGHRS and YFSETQ. This CDR3 reads CASSFGTGDTEAFF. The CDR3 DNA is TGCGCCAGCAGCTTTGGGACAGGGGACACTGAAGCTTTCTTT.

The rearrangement uses TRBV6-5 and TRBJ1-1; no clear D gene. The germline V and J ends were trimmed by 2 bases and 4 bases, with 11 bases remaining between them. The CDR3 runs 14 residues. CDR1 MNHEY and CDR2 SVGAGI come from the germline V gene. CDR3 residues: CASSYRPWSTEAFF. DNA of the CDR3: TGTGCCAGCAGTTACCGCCCCTGGAGCACTGAAGCTTTCTTT.

This clone is labeled medium-sized. J is TRBJ2-7 and V is TRBV6-5, with 10 positions matching TRBD1. The CDR3 spans 15 residues. V lost 4 bases, J lost 6 bases, and 9 bases stayed unmatched. Germline loops: CDR1 MNHEY, CDR2 SVGAGI. The CDR3 here is CASSSPGQGRLEQYF. CDR3 coding DNA: TGTGCCAGCAGTTCACCGGGACAGGGGAGGCTCGAGCAGTACTTC.

The chain combines TRBV12-5 with TRBJ2-1; D is ambiguous. The germline V and J ends were trimmed by 7 bases and 7 bases, with 11 bases remaining between them. Germline assignment: CDR1 LGHNT and CDR2 FRNRAP. This CDR3 region has 12 residues. The CDR3, as DNA: TGTGCTAGTGCTTCGGGTCTAAATGAGCAGTTCTTC. Protein: CASASGLNEQFF.

CDR3 sequence reads: CASKFSGSTNEKLFF. The CDR3 DNA reads as TGTGCCAGCAAGTTTTCTGGCTCTACTAATGAAAAACTGTTTTTT. The chain couples TRBV6-1 to TRBJ1-4; D remains unclear. The germline V gene has CDR1 MNHNS and CDR2 SASEGT. Trimming pared 7 bases from V and 2 bases from J, leaving 14 bases between. This CDR3 comprises 15 residues.

The chain couples TRBV19 to TRBJ1-5, with no clear D. V dropped 3 bases and J dropped 4 bases, with 13 bases sitting between them. The CDR3 is 15 amino acids. The germline V gene encodes CDR1 LNHDA and CDR2 SQIVND (reference sequence). CDR3 region: CASSMEASWNQPQHF. CDR3 nucleotides: TGTGCCAGTAGTATGGAGGCAAGCTGGAATCAGCCCCAGCATTTT.